This T cell receptor (beta chain) is drawn from a study of CD8+CD57+ T cells in acquired aplastic anemia. Study summary: The mean DNA yield obtained from sorted CD4+ and CD8+ cells came to roughly 3.4 ug. Regarding the study as a whole: Patients had twenty-nine CD8+ CDR3 sequences in common with controls (the shared set).

This clonotype was counted ten times or more. Its specificity is unknown. The germline CDR1 and CDR2 sequences are SGHRS and YFSETQ. The CDR3 is 14 amino acids. V lost 0 bases and J lost 2, with 9 bases in between. Genomic DNA provided the template from which TCR beta VDJ and CDR3 profiles were obtained. MiXCR, applied by TCRdb to the reads, yields one record per CDR3 protein. Of approximately 58,000 distinct CDR3 sequences listed, approximately 52% are singletons. Patients selected for sequencing had displayed CD8+CD57+ cell expansion by flow cytometry. Every patient presented with severe acquired aplastic anemia. There was no therapy given to any patient before the blood sampling took place.

The V and J genes are TRBV5-1 and TRBJ2-7; possible D gene TRBD1, 6 bases. The sample taken for sequencing was sorted CD4+, CD8+, or CD8+CD57+ T cells (not recorded which) from PBMCs. This TCR was recovered from a human donor with aplastic anemia. The CDR3 DNA sequence: TGCGCCAGCAGCTTGGTTTCAGGGGCCTACGAGCAGTACTTC. Translation: CASSLVSGAYEQYF.